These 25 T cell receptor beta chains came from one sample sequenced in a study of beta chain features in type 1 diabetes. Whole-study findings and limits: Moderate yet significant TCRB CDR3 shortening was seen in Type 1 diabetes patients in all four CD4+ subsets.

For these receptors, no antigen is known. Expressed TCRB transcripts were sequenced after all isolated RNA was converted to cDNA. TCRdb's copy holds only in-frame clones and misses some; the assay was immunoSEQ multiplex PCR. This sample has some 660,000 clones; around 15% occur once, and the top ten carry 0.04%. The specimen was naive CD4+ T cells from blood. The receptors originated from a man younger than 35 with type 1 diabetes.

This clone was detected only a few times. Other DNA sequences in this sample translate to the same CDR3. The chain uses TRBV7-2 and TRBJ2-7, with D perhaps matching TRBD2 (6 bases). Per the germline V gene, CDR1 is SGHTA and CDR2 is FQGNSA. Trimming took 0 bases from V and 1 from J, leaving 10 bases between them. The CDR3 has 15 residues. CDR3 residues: CASSLASGPSYEQYF. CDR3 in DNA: TGTGCCAGCAGCTTAGCTAGCGGTCCTTCCTACGAGCAGTACTTC. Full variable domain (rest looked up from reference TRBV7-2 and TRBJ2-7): GAGVSQSPSNKVTEKGKDVELRCDPISGHTALYWYRQSLGQGLEFLIYFQGNSAPDKSGLPSDRFSAERTGGSVSTLTIQRTQQEDSAVYLCASSLASGPSYEQYFGPGTRLTVT.

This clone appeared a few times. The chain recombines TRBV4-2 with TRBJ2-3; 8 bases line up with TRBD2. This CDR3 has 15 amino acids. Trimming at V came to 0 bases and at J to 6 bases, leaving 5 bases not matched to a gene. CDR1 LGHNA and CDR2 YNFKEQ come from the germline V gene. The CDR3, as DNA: TGTGCCAGCAGCCAAGAAACTAGCGGCGCGGATACGCAGTATTTT. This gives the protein CASSQETSGADTQYF.

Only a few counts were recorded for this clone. In nucleotides, the CDR3 is TGTGCCTGGACCCTAGCGGGAGGAAGGATTGAGCAGTTCTTC. It encodes CAWTLAGGRIEQFF. The chain combines TRBV30 with TRBJ2-1; 11 nucleotides match TRBD2. Unmatched junction bases numbered 8, after V lost 4 bases and J lost 9 bases. Germline assignment: CDR1 GTSNPN and CDR2 SVGIG (reference sequence). The CDR3 sequence is 14 residues long.

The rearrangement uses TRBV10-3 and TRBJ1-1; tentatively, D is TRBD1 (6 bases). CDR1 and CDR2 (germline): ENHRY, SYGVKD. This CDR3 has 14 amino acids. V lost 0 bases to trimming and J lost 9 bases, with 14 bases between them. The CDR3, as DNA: TGTGCCATCAGTGAGTCTGGACAGCTTACTAAAGCTTTCTTT. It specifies CAISESGQLTKAFF.

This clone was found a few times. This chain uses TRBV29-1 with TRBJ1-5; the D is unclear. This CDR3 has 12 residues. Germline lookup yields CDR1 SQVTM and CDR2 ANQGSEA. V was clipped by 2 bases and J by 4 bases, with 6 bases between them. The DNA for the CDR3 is TGCAGCGTTGAAACGGGGAATCAGCCCCAGCATTTT. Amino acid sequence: CSVETGNQPQHF.

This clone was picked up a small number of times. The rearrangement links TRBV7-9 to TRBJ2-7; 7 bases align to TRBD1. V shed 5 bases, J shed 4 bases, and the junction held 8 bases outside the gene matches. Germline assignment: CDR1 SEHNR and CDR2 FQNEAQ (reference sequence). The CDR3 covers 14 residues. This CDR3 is CASSPTGARYEQYF. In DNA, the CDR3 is TGTGCCAGCAGCCCTACAGGGGCTAGGTACGAGCAGTACTTC.

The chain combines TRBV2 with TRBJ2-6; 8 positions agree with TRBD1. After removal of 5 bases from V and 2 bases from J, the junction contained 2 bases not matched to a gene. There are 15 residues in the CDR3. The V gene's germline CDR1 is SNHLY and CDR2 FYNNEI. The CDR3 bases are TGTGCCAGCAGTAACAGGGGGGCTGGGGCCAACGTCCTGACTTTC. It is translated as CASSNRGAGANVLTF.

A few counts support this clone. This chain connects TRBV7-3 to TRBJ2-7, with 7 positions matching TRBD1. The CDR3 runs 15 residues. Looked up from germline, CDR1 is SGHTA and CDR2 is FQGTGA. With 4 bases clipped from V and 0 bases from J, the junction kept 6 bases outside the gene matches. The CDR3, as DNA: TGTGCCAGCAGCTCCTGGGACAGATACTCCTACGAGCAGTACTTC. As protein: CASSSWDRYSYEQYF. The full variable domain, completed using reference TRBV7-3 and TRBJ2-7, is GAGVSQTPSNKVTEKGKYVELRCDPISGHTALYWYRQSLGQGPEFLIYFQGTGAADDSGLPNDRFFAVRPEGSVSTLKIQRTERGDSAVYLCASSSWDRYSYEQYFGPGTRLTVT.

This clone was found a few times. CDR3 coding DNA: TGTGCCGGGCGGACAGGCGCAAATGAAAAACTGTTTTTT. Translation gives CAGRTGANEKLFF. The J gene is TRBJ1-4, the V gene TRBV30, with TRBD1 identical over 7 bases. This CDR3 comprises 13 residues. V lost 8 bases to trimming and J lost 5 bases; unmatched junction nucleotides: 8. CDR1 and CDR2 from the germline V gene are GTSNPN and SVGIG (reference sequence).

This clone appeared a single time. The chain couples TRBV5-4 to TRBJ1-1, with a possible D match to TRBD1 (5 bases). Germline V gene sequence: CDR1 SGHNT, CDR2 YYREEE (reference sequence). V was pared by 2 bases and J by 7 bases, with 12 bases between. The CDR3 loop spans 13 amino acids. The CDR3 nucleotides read TGTGCCAGCAGCTTCGGGGACGGTTATGAAGCTTTCTTT. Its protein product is CASSFGDGYEAFF.

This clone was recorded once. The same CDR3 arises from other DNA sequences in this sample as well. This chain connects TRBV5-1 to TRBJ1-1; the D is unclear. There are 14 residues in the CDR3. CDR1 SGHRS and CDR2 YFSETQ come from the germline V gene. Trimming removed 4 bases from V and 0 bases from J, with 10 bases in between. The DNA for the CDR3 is TGCGCCAGCAGCCTAGGGCCGATGAACACTGAAGCTTTCTTT. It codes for CASSLGPMNTEAFF.

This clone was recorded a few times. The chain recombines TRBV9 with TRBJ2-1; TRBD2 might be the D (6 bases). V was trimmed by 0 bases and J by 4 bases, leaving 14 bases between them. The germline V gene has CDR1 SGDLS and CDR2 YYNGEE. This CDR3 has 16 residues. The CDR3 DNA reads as TGTGCCAGCAGCGTAGTAGGGACTTTATATTACAATGAGCAGTTCTTC. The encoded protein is CASSVVGTLYYNEQFF.

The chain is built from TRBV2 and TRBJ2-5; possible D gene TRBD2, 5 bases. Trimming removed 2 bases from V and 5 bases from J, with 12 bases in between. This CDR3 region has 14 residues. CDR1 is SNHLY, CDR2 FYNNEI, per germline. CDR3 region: CASSERVPGETQYF. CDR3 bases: TGTGCCAGCAGTGAAAGGGTGCCGGGGGAGACCCAGTACTTC.

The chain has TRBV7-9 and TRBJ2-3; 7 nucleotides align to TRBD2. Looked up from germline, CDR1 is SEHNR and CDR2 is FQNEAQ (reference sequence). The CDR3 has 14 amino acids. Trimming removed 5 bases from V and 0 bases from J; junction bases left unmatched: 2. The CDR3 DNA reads TGTGCCAGCAGCCCGGGACTAAGCACAGATACGCAGTATTTT. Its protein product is CASSPGLSTDTQYF.

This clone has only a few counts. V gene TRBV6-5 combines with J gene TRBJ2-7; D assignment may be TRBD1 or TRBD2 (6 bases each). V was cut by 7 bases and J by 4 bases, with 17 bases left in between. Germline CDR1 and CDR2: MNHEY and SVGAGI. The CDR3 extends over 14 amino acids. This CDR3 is CASTPPGAKYEQYF. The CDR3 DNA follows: TGTGCCAGCACCCCCCCGGGGGCCAAATACGAGCAGTACTTC.

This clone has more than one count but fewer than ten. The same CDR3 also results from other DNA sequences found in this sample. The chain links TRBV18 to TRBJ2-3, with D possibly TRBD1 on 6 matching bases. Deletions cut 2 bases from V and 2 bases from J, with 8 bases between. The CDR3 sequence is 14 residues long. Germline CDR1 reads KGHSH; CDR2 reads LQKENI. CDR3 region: CASSPRQATDTQYF. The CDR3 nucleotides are TGTGCCAGCTCACCAAGACAGGCCACAGATACGCAGTATTTT. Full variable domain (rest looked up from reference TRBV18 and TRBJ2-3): NAGVMQNPRHLVRRRGQEARLRCSPMKGHSHVYWYRQLPEEGLKFMVYLQKENIIDESGMPKERFSAEFPKEGPSILRIQQVVRGDSAAYFCASSPRQATDTQYFGPGTRLTVL.

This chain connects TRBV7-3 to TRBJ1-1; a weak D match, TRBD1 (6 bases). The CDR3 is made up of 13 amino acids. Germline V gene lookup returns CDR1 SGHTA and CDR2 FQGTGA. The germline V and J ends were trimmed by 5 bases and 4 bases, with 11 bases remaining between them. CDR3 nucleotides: TGTGCCAGCAGCCAAGGGGGGCGCACTGAAGCTTTCTTT. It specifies CASSQGGRTEAFF. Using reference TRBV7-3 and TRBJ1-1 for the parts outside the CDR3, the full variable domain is GAGVSQTPSNKVTEKGKYVELRCDPISGHTALYWYRQSLGQGPEFLIYFQGTGAADDSGLPNDRFFAVRPEGSVSTLKIQRTERGDSAVYLCASSQGGRTEAFFGQGTRLTVV.

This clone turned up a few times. CDR3: CASSPRQGGNTIYF. Written as DNA, the CDR3 is TGTGCCAGCAGCCCAAGACAGGGAGGAAACACCATATATTTT. The rearrangement uses TRBV6-6 and TRBJ1-3; 7 nucleotides agree with TRBD1. Per germline, CDR1 MNHNY and CDR2 SVGAGI (reference sequence). The CDR3 loop spans 14 amino acids. Trimming removed 6 bases from V and 4 bases from J; junction bases left unmatched: 6.

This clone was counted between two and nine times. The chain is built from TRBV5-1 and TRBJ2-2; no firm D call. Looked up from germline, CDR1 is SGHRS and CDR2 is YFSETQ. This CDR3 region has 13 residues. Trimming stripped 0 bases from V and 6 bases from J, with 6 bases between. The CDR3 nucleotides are TGCGCCAGCAGCTTGGTGGGGTCCGGGGAGCTGTTTTTT. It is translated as CASSLVGSGELFF.

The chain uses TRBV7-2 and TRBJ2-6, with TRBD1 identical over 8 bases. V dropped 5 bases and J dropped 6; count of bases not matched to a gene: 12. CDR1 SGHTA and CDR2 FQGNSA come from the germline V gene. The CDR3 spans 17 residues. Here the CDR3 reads CASSQRTGLSLANVLTF. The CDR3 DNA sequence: TGTGCCAGCAGCCAAAGGACAGGGTTGAGTTTGGCCAACGTCCTGACTTTC. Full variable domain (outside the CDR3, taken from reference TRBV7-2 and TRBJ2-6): GAGVSQSPSNKVTEKGKDVELRCDPISGHTALYWYRQSLGQGLEFLIYFQGNSAPDKSGLPSDRFSAERTGGSVSTLTIQRTQQEDSAVYLCASSQRTGLSLANVLTFGAGSRLTVL.

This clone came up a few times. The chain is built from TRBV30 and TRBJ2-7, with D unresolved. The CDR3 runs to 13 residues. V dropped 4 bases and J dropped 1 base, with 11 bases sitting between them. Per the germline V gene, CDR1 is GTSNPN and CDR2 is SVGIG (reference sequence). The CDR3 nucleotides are TGTGCCTGGACTACACCCAATTCCTACGAGCAGTACTTC. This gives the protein CAWTTPNSYEQYF.

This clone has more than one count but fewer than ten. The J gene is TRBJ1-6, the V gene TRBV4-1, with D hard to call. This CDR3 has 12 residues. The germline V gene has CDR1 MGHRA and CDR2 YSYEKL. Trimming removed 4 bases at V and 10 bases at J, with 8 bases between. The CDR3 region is CASSPVSSPLHF. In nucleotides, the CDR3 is TGCGCCAGCAGCCCAGTCAGCTCACCCCTCCACTTT.

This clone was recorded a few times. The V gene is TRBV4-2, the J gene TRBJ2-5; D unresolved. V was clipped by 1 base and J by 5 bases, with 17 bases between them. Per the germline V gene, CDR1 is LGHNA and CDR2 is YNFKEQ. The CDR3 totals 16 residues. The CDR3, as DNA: TGTGCCAGCAGCCAAGGCCGCCGACCGTTGGAGGAGACCCAGTACTTC. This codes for CASSQGRRPLEETQYF.

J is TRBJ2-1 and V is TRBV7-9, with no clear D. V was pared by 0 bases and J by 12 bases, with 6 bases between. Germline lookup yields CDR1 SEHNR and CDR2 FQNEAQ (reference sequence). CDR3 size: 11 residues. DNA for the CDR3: TGTGCCAGCAGCTTAGCGGACGGGCAGTTCTTC. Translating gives CASSLADGQFF.

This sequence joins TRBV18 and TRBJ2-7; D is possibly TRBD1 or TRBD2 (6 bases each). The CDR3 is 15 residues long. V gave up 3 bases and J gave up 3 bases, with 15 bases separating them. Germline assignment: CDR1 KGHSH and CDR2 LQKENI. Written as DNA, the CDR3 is TGTGCCAGCTCACCTGTAGACGGGGGCCTCTACGAGCAGTACTTC. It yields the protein CASSPVDGGLYEQYF.